A single sample is the source of the 17 T cell receptor beta chains below, sequenced in a study of T-cell reconstitution after alpha-beta-depleted transplantation in children. Unique molecular identifiers were incorporated into the prepared TCRbeta library. Using its own MiXCR run on the PCR reads, TCRdb lists one record per CDR3 protein. The data contain about 110,000 distinct CDR3 sequences, 5% to 8% of them singletons. The sequencing used PBMCs, mostly from graft donor cells, collected 360 days after TCRalphabeta/CD19-depleted stem cell transplant. The origin of the receptors is a male patient aged 2 to 9 who had a stem cell transplant for acute lymphoblastic leukemia, so the T cells may come from the graft donor.

This clonotype was recorded many times. The rearrangement links TRBV29-1 to TRBJ1-2; D gene unclear. Trimming pared 6 bases from V and 5 bases from J, leaving 19 bases between. The CDR3 runs to 14 residues. Germline V gives CDR1 SQVTM, CDR2 ANQGSEA. CDR3 loop: CSVDRTKVGYGYTF. The CDR3 DNA sequence: TGCAGCGTCGACCGGACGAAGGTGGGGTATGGCTACACCTTC.

The chain joins TRBV13 to TRBJ2-5, with 9 bases that match TRBD1. V was pared by 4 bases and J by 3 bases, with 3 bases of the junction left unmatched. Germline V CDR1 and CDR2: PRHDT, FYEKMQ (reference sequence). CDR3 length equals 14 residues. The CDR3 loop reads CASSYRTGEETQYF. The CDR3 coding sequence is TGTGCCAGCAGCTACCGGACAGGGGAAGAGACCCAGTACTTC.

This clonotype was seen a handful of times. The chain recombines TRBV6-2 or TRBV6-3 with TRBJ2-1, with D possibly being TRBD1 or TRBD2 (5 bases each). Germline lookup yields CDR1 MNHEY and CDR2 SVGEGT. The CDR3 spans 15 residues. Trimming stripped 2 bases from V and 6 bases from J, with 14 bases between. CDR3 DNA: TGTGCCAGCAGTTACGGAGGACGAGGGGTCAATGAGCAGTTCTTC. Translating gives CASSYGGRGVNEQFF.

This clonotype was picked up many times. J is TRBJ2-2 and V is TRBV29-1; the match to TRBD1 covers 7 bases. Germline lookup yields CDR1 SQVTM and CDR2 ANQGSEA. V gave up 3 bases and J gave up 1 base; unmatched junction bases: 2. The CDR3 runs to 14 residues. CDR3 nucleotides: TGCAGCGTTGATAGGACAGGGAACACCGGGGAGCTGTTTTTT. Residues: CSVDRTGNTGELFF.

This clonotype occurred many times. This chain uses TRBV2 with TRBJ1-1; unclear D gene. The CDR3 has 17 residues. Germline assignment: CDR1 SNHLY and CDR2 FYNNEI. Between the trimmed V and J ends, which lost 4 bases and 0 bases, there was a span of 18 bases. This chain's CDR3 is CASSGYHGDKMNTEAFF. The CDR3 region has the DNA TGTGCCAGCAGTGGTTACCACGGCGACAAAATGAACACTGAAGCTTTCTTT. Filled out from reference TRBV2 and TRBJ1-1, the complete variable domain reads EPEVTQTPSHQVTQMGQEVILRCVPISNHLYFYWYRQILGQKVEFLVSFYNNEISEKSEIFDDQFSVERPDGSNFTLKIRSTKLEDSAMYFCASSGYHGDKMNTEAFFGQGTRLTVV.

The chain carries TRBV7-6 and TRBJ1-2, with 9 bases fitting TRBD1. Germline CDR1 SGHVS, CDR2 FNYEAQ. The CDR3 length is 13 residues. J was trimmed by 7 bases and V by 4 bases; bases with no gene match: 4. CDR3 nucleotide sequence: TGTGCCAGCAGCTCAGGACAGGGGACTGGCTACACCTTC. Residues: CASSSGQGTGYTF.

The chain is built from TRBV27 and TRBJ1-5; TRBD1 agrees at 8 bases. This CDR3 is built from 13 residues. The germline V gene has CDR1 MNHEY and CDR2 SMNVEV (reference sequence). The junction had 5 bases not matched to a gene; V was cut back by 4 bases and J by 9 bases. The CDR3 DNA follows: TGTGCCAGCAGTTCGGACAGGGCTAGGCCCCAGCATTTT. This codes for CASSSDRARPQHF.

This clonotype occurred many times. The chain combines TRBV7-3 with TRBJ2-1, with D perhaps being TRBD1 or TRBD2 (5 bases each). Germline values: CDR1 SGHTA, CDR2 FQGTGA. V lost 5 bases and J 3 bases, leaving 17 bases between the germline ends. The CDR3 consists of 16 residues. CDR3 in DNA: TGTGCCAGCAGCCTTGGGGGAGATACTAGCTACAATGAGCAGTTCTTC. Its translation: CASSLGGDTSYNEQFF.

This clonotype was observed at least ten times. The gene calls are TRBV10-3 and TRBJ2-7, with D possibly being TRBD1 (5 bases). The CDR3 has 11 residues. Per germline, CDR1 ENHRY and CDR2 SYGVKD. Trimming cost V 10 bases and J 3 bases, with 10 bases left between them. The CDR3 protein is CATLDSYEQYF. CDR3 bases: TGTGCCACCCTAGACAGCTACGAGCAGTACTTC.

This clonotype was counted a single time. V and J are TRBV9 and TRBJ2-7; possible D gene TRBD2, 6 bases. The CDR3 is made up of 15 amino acids. Trimming left V 0 bases short and J 4 bases short, with 14 bases between. CDR1 and CDR2 (germline): SGDLS, YYNGEE. The CDR3 sequence: CASSVGGSAGYEQYF. For the CDR3, the DNA is TGTGCCAGCAGCGTAGGGGGGTCTGCGGGGTACGAGCAGTACTTC.

This clonotype was observed many times. This chain joins TRBV7-2 and TRBJ2-2, with D possibly matching TRBD1 (5 bases). The CDR3 runs 16 residues. The germline gives CDR1 SGHTA, CDR2 FQGNSA. Between the trimmed V and J ends, which lost 5 bases and 3 bases, there was a span of 16 bases. For the CDR3, the DNA is TGTGCCAGCAGCCCGAGGCAGGGATGGGACACCGGGGAGCTGTTTTTT. This sequence encodes CASSPRQGWDTGELFF.

This clonotype has a count of ten or more. The chain couples TRBV14 to TRBJ2-4, with D possibly being TRBD1 (5 bases). CDR1 SGHDN and CDR2 FVKESK come from the germline V gene. This CDR3 contains 12 residues. The germline V and J ends were trimmed by 2 bases and 7 bases, with 6 bases remaining between them. The CDR3 sequence is CASSQRGNIQYF. For the CDR3, the DNA is TGTGCCAGCAGCCAAAGGGGTAACATTCAGTACTTC.

CDR3 residues: CASTPAGTFRETQYF. CDR3 sequence (DNA): TGTGCCAGCACCCCAGCGGGAACCTTCCGGGAGACCCAGTACTTC. This sequence joins TRBV7-9 and TRBJ2-5; 7 nucleotides line up with TRBD2. The CDR3 covers 15 residues. With 7 bases clipped from V and 5 bases from J, the junction kept 13 bases outside the gene matches. Looked up from germline, CDR1 is SEHNR and CDR2 is FQNEAQ (reference sequence).

In nucleotides, the CDR3 is TGCAGTGCCAGAACCCCTCCGGAGGGGCCCCTCTACAATGAGCAGTTCTTC. Protein sequence: CSARTPPEGPLYNEQFF. The chain joins TRBV20-1 to TRBJ2-1, with D tentatively TRBD2 (6 bases). The CDR3 length is 17 residues. CDR1 and CDR2 from the germline V gene are DFQATT and SNEGSKA (reference sequence). V lost 6 bases, J lost 3 bases, and 24 bases lay in between.

This clonotype was found many times. V is TRBV7-9 and J is TRBJ2-7; D perhaps matches TRBD1 (5 bases). Germline lookup yields CDR1 SEHNR and CDR2 FQNEAQ (reference sequence). This CDR3 spans 12 amino acids. Trimming removed 6 bases at V and 6 bases at J, with 12 bases between. In nucleotides, the CDR3 is TGTGCCAGCAGTCGCCAGGGAAGCGAGCAGTACTTC. It codes for CASSRQGSEQYF.

This clonotype was detected many times. The chain uses TRBV29-1 and TRBJ1-1; D is perhaps TRBD1 (5 bases). Germline V CDR1 and CDR2: SQVTM, ANQGSEA. V lost 8 bases and J 1 base, leaving 23 bases between the germline ends. This CDR3 is 16 amino acids long. In DNA form, the CDR3 reads TGCAGCTTATCCGGGACCTACGCTGGAGGGAACACTGAAGCTTTCTTT. Amino acids: CSLSGTYAGGNTEAFF. Filled out from reference TRBV29-1 and TRBJ1-1, the complete variable domain reads SAVISQKPSRDICQRGTSLTIQCQVDSQVTMMFWYRQQPGQSLTLIATANQGSEATYESGFVIDKFPISRPNLTFSTLTVSNMSPEDSSIYLCSLSGTYAGGNTEAFFGQGTRLTVV.

The chain employs TRBV20-1 and TRBJ2-3; D gene ambiguous. The CDR3 covers 12 residues. Germline V gene data show CDR1 as DFQATT and CDR2 as SNEGSKA (reference sequence). With 3 bases removed from V and 0 bases from J, the gap between germline ends came to 4 bases. The CDR3 here is CSARGSTDTQYF. The CDR3 nucleotides are TGCAGTGCTAGGGGTAGCACAGATACGCAGTATTTT.